A single sample gave rise to the 5 T cell receptor beta chains below, sequenced in a study of shared clonotypes between healthy human individuals. Libraries were prepared by immunoSEQ multiplex PCR; TCRdb keeps only in-frame clonotypes and omits some of them. The data contain about 2.3 million clones, around 93% of them singletons. The source material was naive CD4+ T cells from PBMCs. Documented subset: CD45RA+ positively selected. Every receptor here comes from a man aged 18 to 29 in good health. Some clones in this sample may be carry-over from other donors' samples.

The chain carries TRBV5-1 and TRBJ2-2; tentatively, D is TRBD2 (5 bases). Trimming cost V 7 bases and J 1 base, with 14 bases left between them. The germline gives CDR1 SGHRS, CDR2 YFSETQ. The length of the CDR3 is 15 residues. CDR3 nucleotide sequence: TGCGCCAGCGACGAGGGTAGCGAGAACACCGGGGAGCTGTTTTTT. Protein: CASDEGSENTGELFF.

This sequence joins TRBV7-3 and TRBJ2-1, with D maybe TRBD2 (5 bases). The V end was cut by 3 bases, the J end by 7 bases, with 13 bases between. The CDR3 extends over 14 amino acids. The germline V gene has CDR1 SGHTA and CDR2 FQGTGA. The CDR3 protein is CASSFPGGRNEQFF. The CDR3 DNA follows: TGTGCCAGCAGCTTCCCCGGAGGCAGGAATGAGCAGTTCTTC.

The chain employs TRBV27 and TRBJ2-7; TRBD1 matches 7 bases. The V segment lost 6 bases and the J segment 0 bases; nucleotides outside the gene matches: 14. This CDR3 contains 17 residues. Germline V gives CDR1 MNHEY, CDR2 SMNVEV (reference sequence). The CDR3 sequence is CASRPRASWDSSYEQYF. CDR3 nucleotides: TGTGCCAGCAGACCTAGGGCCTCCTGGGACAGCTCCTACGAGCAGTACTTC.

This sequence joins TRBV7-7 and TRBJ2-5; D not resolved. Germline-derived CDR1 and CDR2 are SSHAT and FNYEAQ (reference sequence). The germline V and J ends were trimmed by 2 bases and 3 bases, with 7 bases remaining between them. The CDR3 extends over 13 amino acids. The CDR3 protein is CASSLWLEETQYF. The CDR3 nucleotides are TGTGCCAGCAGCTTATGGCTAGAAGAGACCCAGTACTTC. Supplemented by reference TRBV7-7 and TRBJ2-5, the full variable domain reads GAGVSQSPRYKVTKRGQDVTLRCDPISSHATLYWYQQALGQGPEFLTYFNYEAQPDKSGLPSDRFSAERPEGSISTLTIQRTEQRDSAMYRCASSLWLEETQYFGPGTRLLVL.

J is TRBJ2-1 and V is TRBV30; tentative D call: TRBD1 (6 bases). The germline CDR1 and CDR2 sequences are GTSNPN and SVGIG (reference sequence). The CDR3 length is 14 residues. Trimming took 1 base from V and 0 from J, leaving 7 bases between them. DNA of the CDR3: TGTGCCTGGAGTGCGGACAGCTCCTACAATGAGCAGTTCTTC. Protein sequence: CAWSADSSYNEQFF.